This entry lists 32 T cell receptor beta chains sequenced from one sample in a study of cytomegalovirus exposure and HLA in healthy donors. The PCR used 60 Vbeta and 13 Jbeta primers. TCRdb's copy holds only in-frame clones and misses some; the assay was immunoSEQ multiplex PCR. The data hold around 140,000 clones, with 70% to 80% observed a single time. Sequenced input: PBMCs. These receptor sequences come from a woman aged 40 to 50 in good health and CMV-seropositive.

This clone was detected a few times. The junction shows a germline mismatch at one end, possibly a read error. The rearrangement links TRBV9 to TRBJ2-7; no definite D call. CDR1 SGDLS and CDR2 YYNGEE come from the germline V gene. The CDR3 spans 9 residues. For the CDR3, the DNA is TGTGCCAGCAGCCCCGAGCAGGACTTC. Residues: CASSPEQDF.

This clone was detected only once. The chain recombines TRBV6-5 with TRBJ1-2; 10 bases fit TRBD1. With 5 bases clipped from V and 5 bases from J, the junction kept 8 bases outside the gene matches. This CDR3 contains 15 residues. The V gene's germline CDR1 is MNHEY and CDR2 SVGAGI. This CDR3 reads CASSQTGGGVYGYTF. CDR3 coding DNA: TGTGCCAGCAGTCAGACAGGGGGCGGGGTATATGGCTACACCTTC.

The chain joins TRBV5-1 to TRBJ2-1, with 15 bases matching TRBD2. With 5 bases clipped from V and 7 bases from J, the junction kept 4 bases outside the gene matches. The germline CDR1 and CDR2 sequences are SGHRS and YFSETQ. The CDR3 loop spans 15 amino acids. The CDR3 DNA follows: TGCGCCAGCAGGGGAGGGACTAGCGGGAGGAATGAGCAGTTCTTC. Translation gives CASRGGTSGRNEQFF. Full variable domain (outside the CDR3, taken from reference TRBV5-1 and TRBJ2-1): KAGVTQTPRYLIKTRGQQVTLSCSPISGHRSVSWYQQTPGQGLQFLFEYFSETQRNKGNFPGRFSGRQFSNSRSEMNVSTLELGDSALYLCASRGGTSGRNEQFFGPGTRLTVL.

The chain couples TRBV4-1 to TRBJ1-6; 11 bases map to TRBD1. The CDR3 has 16 residues. The ends lost 1 base at V and 9 bases at J; junction bases unmatched: 5. Per germline, CDR1 MGHRA and CDR2 YSYEKL. The CDR3 protein is CASSQGWGTGGSPLHF. In DNA, the CDR3 is TGCGCCAGCAGCCAAGGGTGGGGGACAGGGGGTTCACCCCTCCACTTT.

V gene TRBV27 combines with J gene TRBJ2-1; 10 bases match TRBD2. Trimming removed 2 bases from V and 8 bases from J; junction bases left unmatched: 6. CDR3 length equals 15 residues. Germline V gene lookup returns CDR1 MNHEY and CDR2 SMNVEV (reference sequence). The CDR3: CASSLLAGVYDEQFF. In nucleotides, the CDR3 is TGTGCCAGCAGTTTACTAGCGGGAGTGTACGATGAGCAGTTCTTC.

This sequence joins TRBV6-1 and TRBJ2-7, with TRBD2 identical over 8 bases. CDR1 is MNHNS and CDR2 is SASEGT in the germline V gene. Unmatched junction bases numbered 11, after V lost 4 bases and J lost 3 bases. CDR3 length equals 16 residues. The CDR3 DNA follows: TGTGCCAGCAGTGCGGGACTTCGCGGGAGGCTCTACGAGCAGTACTTC. This encodes CASSAGLRGRLYEQYF.

This clone was observed a few times. The chain couples TRBV6-5 to TRBJ2-1, with D possibly being TRBD2 (5 bases). Germline-derived CDR1 and CDR2 are MNHEY and SVGAGI. The CDR3 spans 13 residues. Trimming took 6 bases from V and 5 from J, leaving 11 bases between them. The CDR3 sequence: CASSLTTDNEQFF. The CDR3 nucleotides are TGTGCCAGCAGCCTGACTACGGACAATGAGCAGTTCTTC.

V is TRBV7-9 and J is TRBJ1-4, with 10 bases fitting TRBD1. V lost 2 bases to trimming and J lost 6 bases; unmatched junction nucleotides: 6. CDR1 SEHNR and CDR2 FQNEAQ come from the germline V gene (reference sequence). There are 16 residues in the CDR3. In nucleotides, the CDR3 is TGTGCCAGCAGCTTAAGGGGCGGACAGGGGGATGAAAAACTGTTTTTT. Translated: CASSLRGGQGDEKLFF.

The chain has TRBV15 and TRBJ1-5; 8 positions match TRBD1. This CDR3 spans 14 amino acids. V gave up 2 bases and J gave up 7 bases; unmatched junction bases: 4. The V gene's germline CDR1 is LNHNV and CDR2 YYDKDF (reference sequence). In DNA form, the CDR3 reads TGTGCCACCAGCAGACTACAGGGGGGGCAGCCCCAGCATTTT. Translation: CATSRLQGGQPQHF.

This chain uses TRBV7-8 with TRBJ1-2; TRBD1 is a possible D gene (6 bases). This CDR3 is 14 amino acids long. Trimming took 0 bases from V and 3 from J, leaving 8 bases between them. The germline gives CDR1 SGHVS, CDR2 FQNEAQ. CDR3 sequence: CASSLAGTHYGYTF. The CDR3 DNA sequence: TGTGCCAGCAGCTTAGCCGGGACACACTATGGCTACACCTTC.

The V gene is TRBV18, the J gene TRBJ2-7; D remains unclear. This CDR3 is built from 12 residues. Trimming pared 2 bases from V and 3 bases from J, leaving 5 bases between. Germline values: CDR1 KGHSH, CDR2 LQKENI. The CDR3 DNA reads TGTGCCAGCTCACCATCAAACTACGAGCAGTACTTC. Its translation: CASSPSNYEQYF.

The CDR3 region has the DNA TGTGCCAGCAGCTCCGGGACTAGCGGGAGACGGGGCACAGATACGCAGTATTTT. Its translation is CASSSGTSGRRGTDTQYF. This chain uses TRBV7-8 with TRBJ2-3; 14 nucleotides align to TRBD2. Trimming took 4 bases from V and 1 from J; bases not matched to a gene: 7. This CDR3 spans 18 amino acids. Germline V CDR1 and CDR2: SGHVS, FQNEAQ.

The rearrangement links TRBV6-1 to TRBJ1-2; D ambiguous. Trimming cost V 4 bases and J 3 bases, with 15 bases left between them. The CDR3 consists of 15 residues. Per germline, CDR1 MNHNS and CDR2 SASEGT. CDR3 region: CASSAEAGGDYGYTF. The CDR3 DNA sequence: TGTGCCAGCAGTGCCGAGGCAGGAGGCGACTATGGCTACACCTTC.

The chain combines TRBV28 with TRBJ1-1; TRBD1 might be the D (6 bases). Germline-derived CDR1 and CDR2 are MDHEN and SYDVKM. This CDR3 has 16 residues. Trimming stripped 0 bases from V and 9 bases from J, with 20 bases between. The CDR3 DNA is TGTGCCAGCAGTTTATGGGTTCGGGGGGCGGCAGGGAAAGCTTTCTTT. It is translated as CASSLWVRGAAGKAFF. Full variable domain (outside the CDR3, taken from reference TRBV28 and TRBJ1-1): DVKVTQSSRYLVKRTGEKVFLECVQDMDHENMFWYRQDPGLGLRLIYFSYDVKMKEKGDIPEGYSVSREKKERFSLILESASTNQTSMYLCASSLWVRGAAGKAFFGQGTRLTVV.

The rearrangement links TRBV11-2 to TRBJ2-7; 11 bases map to TRBD1. With V trimmed by 6 bases and J by 3 bases, 10 bases remained unmatched. The CDR3 has 16 residues. Per germline, CDR1 SGHAT and CDR2 FQNNGV. This CDR3 is CASRRPGQGAGYEQYF. CDR3 nucleotide sequence: TGTGCCAGCAGACGACCCGGACAGGGGGCAGGCTACGAGCAGTACTTC.

The chain recombines TRBV10-3 with TRBJ1-2; D might be TRBD1 (6 bases). With 2 bases removed from V and 5 bases from J, the gap between germline ends came to 9 bases. The CDR3 length is 13 residues. Germline V gene data show CDR1 as ENHRY and CDR2 as SYGVKD. The CDR3 DNA is TGTGCCATCAGTGAGGGGGACACTTATGGCTACACCTTC. Encoded protein: CAISEGDTYGYTF.

The V gene is TRBV19, the J gene TRBJ2-2; D not resolved. V was pared by 1 base and J by 5 bases, with 2 bases between. Germline CDR1 is LNHDA and CDR2 is SQIVND (reference sequence). This CDR3 spans 12 amino acids. The CDR3 DNA is TGTGCCAGTAGTATAGCGACCGGGGAGCTGTTTTTT. This gives the protein CASSIATGELFF.

The V call is TRBV19, the J call TRBJ2-7; D unclear. In germline, CDR1 is LNHDA, CDR2 SQIVND (reference sequence). The CDR3 is 14 amino acids. V lost 1 base to trimming and J lost 5 bases, with 12 bases between them. CDR3 DNA sequence: TGTGCCAGTAGTATAGCCCTAGGAATCCACGAGCAGTACTTC. This codes for CASSIALGIHEQYF. The whole variable domain, filled in from reference TRBV19 and TRBJ2-7, reads DGGITQSPKYLFRKEGQNVTLSCEQNLNHDAMYWYRQDPGQGLRLIYYSQIVNDFQKGDIAEGYSVSREKKESFPLTVTSAQKNPTAFYLCASSIALGIHEQYFGPGTRLTVT.

The table lists this clone with a count of one. The V call is TRBV6-1, the J call TRBJ2-7; tentatively, D is TRBD2 (6 bases). This CDR3 has 15 residues. V was clipped by 7 bases and J by 0 bases, with 16 bases between them. CDR1 and CDR2 from the germline V gene are MNHNS and SASEGT. The CDR3 loop is CASKSSGSASYEQYF. The CDR3 DNA reads TGTGCCAGCAAATCCAGCGGGTCAGCCTCCTACGAGCAGTACTTC.

The chain links TRBV5-4 to TRBJ2-5; 7 bases line up with TRBD1. The germline V gene has CDR1 SGHNT and CDR2 YYREEE (reference sequence). With V trimmed by 0 bases and J by 1 base, 0 bases remained unmatched. The CDR3 consists of 14 residues. CDR3 protein: CASSLGDSQETQYF. CDR3 in DNA: TGTGCCAGCAGCTTGGGGGACAGCCAAGAGACCCAGTACTTC.

The chain is built from TRBV6-4 and TRBJ2-1, with TRBD2 matching 11 bases. Germline V gene data show CDR1 as MRHNA and CDR2 as SNTAGT. V shed 5 bases, J shed 2 bases, and the junction held 5 bases outside the gene matches. The CDR3 extends over 16 amino acids. The CDR3 region is CASSSGLAGTYNEQFF. The CDR3, as DNA: TGTGCCAGCAGTTCTGGACTAGCGGGTACCTACAATGAGCAGTTCTTC.

This clone was observed a few times. The chain links TRBV5-6 to TRBJ1-1; D remains unclear. Trimming left V 1 base short and J 11 bases short, with 12 bases between. This CDR3 spans 12 amino acids. CDR1 and CDR2 from the germline V gene are SGHDT and YYEEEE. The CDR3 region is CASSLRRVGAFF. Here the CDR3 DNA reads TGTGCCAGCAGCTTGAGGAGGGTAGGGGCTTTCTTT.

This clone was detected a few times. This chain uses TRBV7-9 with TRBJ2-5; 8 bases match TRBD1. The germline V gene encodes CDR1 SEHNR and CDR2 FQNEAQ (reference sequence). V dropped 5 bases and J dropped 1; count of bases not matched to a gene: 6. The CDR3 is 15 residues long. CDR3 bases: TGTGCCAGCAGCGGCGGACAGGGAGGCCAAGAGACCCAGTACTTC. Translated: CASSGGQGGQETQYF.

The chain employs TRBV4-2 and TRBJ2-7; D is undetermined. V dropped 0 bases and J dropped 2 bases, with 8 bases sitting between them. Germline lookup yields CDR1 LGHNA and CDR2 YNFKEQ. This CDR3 is built from 14 residues. CDR3 in DNA: TGTGCCAGCAGCCAAGAGGTAACGGCCTACGAGCAGTACTTC. Translating gives CASSQEVTAYEQYF.

This clone was detected only a few times. This chain connects TRBV6-5 to TRBJ2-7, with D perhaps TRBD1 (6 bases). Per germline, CDR1 MNHEY and CDR2 SVGAGI. The CDR3 runs 15 residues. V was cut by 5 bases and J by 6 bases, with 20 bases left in between. The CDR3 nucleotides read TGTGCCAGCAGTGCCCCCGGTCCCAGGGGTCTCGAGCAGTACTTC. Amino acids: CASSAPGPRGLEQYF.

The chain uses TRBV7-9 and TRBJ2-7; 7 bases match TRBD1. The CDR3 has 15 amino acids. Trimming cost V 4 bases and J 4 bases; bases outside gene matches: 10. Per the germline V gene, CDR1 is SEHNR and CDR2 is FQNEAQ (reference sequence). As DNA, the CDR3 is TGTGCCAGCAGCTCTACGACAGGGTACGCATACGAGCAGTACTTC. Its protein is CASSSTTGYAYEQYF. Drawing the rest from reference TRBV7-9 and TRBJ2-7, the complete variable domain is DTGVSQNPRHKITKRGQNVTFRCDPISEHNRLYWYRQTLGQGPEFLTYFQNEAQLEKSRLLSDRFSAERPKGSFSTLEIQRTEQGDSAMYLCASSSTTGYAYEQYFGPGTRLTVT.

There are a few counts of this clone. The chain combines TRBV10-1 with TRBJ1-2; 7 nucleotides agree with TRBD1. Trimming removed 4 bases from V and 1 base from J; junction bases left unmatched: 15. Germline loops: CDR1 WNHNN, CDR2 SYGVQD (reference sequence). The CDR3 loop spans 18 amino acids. Here the CDR3 reads CASSVPGQPLILNYGYTF. DNA of the CDR3: TGCGCCAGCAGTGTTCCGGGACAGCCCCTGATCCTTAACTATGGCTACACCTTC.

The genes are TRBV7-8 and TRBJ1-5; possibly TRBD1 for D (6 bases). V was clipped by 5 bases and J by 6 bases, with 14 bases between them. The CDR3 totals 14 residues. Looked up from germline, CDR1 is SGHVS and CDR2 is FQNEAQ. CDR3 nucleotide sequence: TGTGCCAGCAGCATACAGGGAAGGGGTCAGCCCCAGCATTTT. It yields the protein CASSIQGRGQPQHF.

The chain carries TRBV7-9 and TRBJ1-3; 7 nucleotides align to TRBD1. V dropped 4 bases and J dropped 2; count of bases not matched to a gene: 5. Germline CDR1 is SEHNR and CDR2 is FQNEAQ (reference sequence). CDR3 length: 15 residues. CDR3 sequence: CASSSGGFAGNTIYF. In nucleotides, the CDR3 is TGTGCCAGCAGCTCAGGGGGGTTCGCTGGAAACACCATATATTTT.

This chain uses TRBV5-1 with TRBJ2-7, with a weak D call TRBD2 (6 bases). The CDR3 is 16 amino acids. Germline V CDR1 and CDR2: SGHRS, YFSETQ. With 0 bases removed from V and 2 bases from J, the gap between germline ends came to 15 bases. The CDR3 nucleotides read TGCGCCAGCAGCTTGGCAGGAGGGGCTAAGGCCTACGAGCAGTACTTC. Its protein is CASSLAGGAKAYEQYF.

CDR3 in amino acids: CASSNRGYGYTF. The CDR3 DNA reads as TGTGCCAGCAGTAATAGGGGGTATGGCTACACCTTC. The chain recombines TRBV28 with TRBJ1-2, with TRBD1 as a possible D gene (6 bases). Germline CDR1 MDHEN, CDR2 SYDVKM. Trimming cost V 5 bases and J 5 bases, with 9 bases left between them. The CDR3 runs to 12 residues.

The chain links TRBV9 to TRBJ2-1; no clear D gene. Deletions cut 5 bases from V and 2 bases from J, with 14 bases between. The CDR3 extends over 15 amino acids. Germline CDR1 is SGDLS and CDR2 is YYNGEE. The CDR3 region has the DNA TGTGCCAGCAGTCCAAGTATAGGAGCCTACAATGAGCAGTTCTTC. This codes for CASSPSIGAYNEQFF. Together with reference TRBV9 and TRBJ2-1, the CDR3 gives the full variable domain: DSGVTQTPKHLITATGQRVTLRCSPRSGDLSVYWYQQSLDQGLQFLIQYYNGEERAKGNILERFSAQQFPDLHSELNLSSLELGDSALYFCASSPSIGAYNEQFFGPGTRLTVL.